This T cell receptor beta chain was documented in a study of identical twins. Study results and limitations: Abundant beta clonotypes from cord blood had fewer insertions, unlike memory repertoires, which showed none.

Template switching, a step in the protocol, added a universal primer site, and cDNA carried unique molecular identifiers. TCRdb passed the 5' RACE reads through MiXCR, listing each CDR3 protein once. The sample has about 240,000 distinct CDR3 sequences; 7.5% are singletons. V was shortened by 0 bases and J by 1 base, with 7 bases between the two germline ends. This CDR3 comprises 15 residues. Germline lookup yields CDR1 LNHNV and CDR2 YYDKDF (reference sequence). This clonotype has ten or more counts. Its antigen is still unknown. These same data were also listed under a study on yellow fever vaccine responses in identical twins. From that second work: Twin vaccine T cell responses reportedly seemed partly convergent, partly personalized.

The TCR originated in a woman under 30 in good health. Sequences were obtained from CD8+ T cells sorted from blood. The rearrangement uses TRBV15 and TRBJ1-5; a possible D gene is TRBD1 (5 bases). CDR3 sequence reads: CATSRDRGSNQPQHF. DNA of the CDR3: TGTGCCACCAGCAGAGATCGGGGCAGCAATCAGCCCCAGCATTTT.